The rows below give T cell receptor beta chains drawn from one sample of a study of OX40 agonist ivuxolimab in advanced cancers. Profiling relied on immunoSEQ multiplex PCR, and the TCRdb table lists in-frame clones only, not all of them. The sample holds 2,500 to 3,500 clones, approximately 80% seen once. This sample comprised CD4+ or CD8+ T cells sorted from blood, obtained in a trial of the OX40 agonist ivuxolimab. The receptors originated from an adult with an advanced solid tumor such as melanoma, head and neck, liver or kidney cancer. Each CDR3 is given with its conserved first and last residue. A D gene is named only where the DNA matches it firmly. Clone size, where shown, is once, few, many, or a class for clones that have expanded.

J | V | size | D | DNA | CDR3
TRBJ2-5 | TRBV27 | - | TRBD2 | TGTGCCAGCGCTGGGCTAGCGGGTTACCAAGAGACCCAGTACTTC | CASAGLAGYQETQYF
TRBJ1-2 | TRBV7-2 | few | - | TGTGCCAGCAGCCCAGTTAGATTCTATGGCTACACCTTC | CASSPVRFYGYTF
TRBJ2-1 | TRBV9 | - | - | TGTGCCAGCAGCGTAGAGGCGCGTTTGGGCAATGAGCAGTTCTTC | CASSVEARLGNEQFF
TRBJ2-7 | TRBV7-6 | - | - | TGTGCCAGCAGCTTAATGCGACAAGCCCCGGTCTACGAGCAGTACTTC | CASSLMRQAPVYEQYF
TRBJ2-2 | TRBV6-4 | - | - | TGTGCCAGCAGTGCCTCCCCCGGCACCGGGGAGCTGTTTTTT | CASSASPGTGELFF
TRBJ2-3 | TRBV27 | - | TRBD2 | TGTGCCAGCAGTTTATCGGGCATTTTAGCGGGACGCAGCACAGATACGCAGTATTTT | CASSLSGILAGRSTDTQYF
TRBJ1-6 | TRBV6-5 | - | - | TGTGCCAGCAGGCCGGGGGCCCTCAGTTCACCCCTCCACTTT | CASRPGALSSPLHF
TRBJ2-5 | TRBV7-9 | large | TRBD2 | TGTGCCAGCAGCGGCGGACTAGCGGGAGGGCCTTTGGAGACCCAGTACTTC | CASSGGLAGGPLETQYF
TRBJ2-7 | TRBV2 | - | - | TGTGCCAGCAGTGAAGTACGCGGACGTACGGCCTACGAGCAGTACTTC | CASSEVRGRTAYEQYF
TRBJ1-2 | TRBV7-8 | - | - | TGTGCCAGCAGCTTAATAGGGGGAGACGGCTATGGCTACACCTTC | CASSLIGGDGYGYTF
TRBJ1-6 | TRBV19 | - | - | TGTGCCAGTAGTATAGGGCAAAATTCACCCCTCCACTTT | CASSIGQNSPLHF
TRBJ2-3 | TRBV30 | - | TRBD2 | TGTGCCTGGAGGAGCGGACTAGCGGGAACAGATACGCAGTATTTT | CAWRSGLAGTDTQYF
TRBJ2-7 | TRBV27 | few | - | TGTGCCAGCCGGGGAGGCTACGAGCAGTACTTC | CASRGGYEQYF
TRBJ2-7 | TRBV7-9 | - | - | TGTGCCAGCAGCTTAGCGAGTGCCCGGGACGAGCAGTACTTC | CASSLASARDEQYF
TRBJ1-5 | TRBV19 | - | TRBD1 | TGTGCCAGTAGTTCCCGGACAGGGGGTGTGCCCCAGCATTTT | CASSSRTGGVPQHF
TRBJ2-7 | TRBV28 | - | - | TGTGCCACTTACCGGGACACAAACTACGAGCAGTACTTC | CATYRDTNYEQYF
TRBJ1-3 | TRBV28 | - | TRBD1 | TGTGCCAGCAGTTCCCCCGACAGGGTCGCTGGAAACACCATATATTTT | CASSSPDRVAGNTIYF
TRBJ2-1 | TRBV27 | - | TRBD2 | TGTGCCTCATCGGGACTAGTTCCCTCCCTCTCCTACAATGAGCAGTTCTTC | CASSGLVPSLSYNEQFF
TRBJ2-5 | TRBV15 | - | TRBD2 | TGTGCCACCAGCAGATCCCTAGCGGGAGGGCCGGGGCAAGAGACCCAGTACTTC | CATSRSLAGGPGQETQYF
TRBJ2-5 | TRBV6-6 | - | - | TGTGCCAGCAGTTACAGTGAGACCCAGTACTTC | CASSYSETQYF
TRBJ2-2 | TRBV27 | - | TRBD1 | TGTGCCAGCAGTTTAGGACAGGGGACAGGGCACCGGGAGCTGTTTTTT | CASSLGQGTGHRELFF
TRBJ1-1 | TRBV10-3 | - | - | TGTGCCATCAGTGCCGGTGGGGGTGAAGCTTTCTTT | CAISAGGGEAFF
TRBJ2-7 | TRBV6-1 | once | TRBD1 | TGTGCCAGCAGTGAATGGAGGACAGGGGCCTACGAGCAGTACTTC | CASSEWRTGAYEQYF
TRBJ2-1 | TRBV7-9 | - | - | TGTGCCAGCAGCTCCCGGGACTGGGGGTCCAATGAGCAGTTCTTC | CASSSRDWGSNEQFF
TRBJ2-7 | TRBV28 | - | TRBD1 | TGTGCCAGCAGTTTCCGGGACAGGGCCGAGCAGTACTTC | CASSFRDRAEQYF
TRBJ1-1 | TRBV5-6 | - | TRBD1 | TGTGCCAGCAGCTTGCTACAGGGGAGATACACTGAAGCTTTCTTT | CASSLLQGRYTEAFF
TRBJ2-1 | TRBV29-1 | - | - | TGCAGCGCCTTCAGCGGGACGAGGGGGAATGAGCAGTTCTTC | CSAFSGTRGNEQFF
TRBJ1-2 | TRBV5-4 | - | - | TGTGCCAGCAGCTTGGCCGGGAGGGGATGGCCTAACTATGGCTACACCTTC | CASSLAGRGWPNYGYTF
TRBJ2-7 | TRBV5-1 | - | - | TGCGCCAGCAGCTTGTCGGGCCCAGAGGGGGGGATATACGAGCAGTACTTC | CASSLSGPEGGIYEQYF
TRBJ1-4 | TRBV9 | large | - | TGTGCCAGCATCGGAGGGGCCAGGGTTTATGCAACTAATGAAAAACTGTTTTTT | CASIGGARVYATNEKLFF
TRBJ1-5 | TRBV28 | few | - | TGTGCCAGCAGTTTAAGAGGGGGGCAGCCCCAGCATTTT | CASSLRGGQPQHF
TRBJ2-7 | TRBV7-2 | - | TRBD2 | TGTGCCAGCAGCCAAATTAGCGGGGGGGCGGGTAGAAACGAGCAGTACTTC | CASSQISGGAGRNEQYF
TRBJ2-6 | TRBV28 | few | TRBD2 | TGTGCCAGCAGTGTTCTAGCGGGGTTGGTAGCTGGGGCCAACGTCCTGACTTTC | CASSVLAGLVAGANVLTF
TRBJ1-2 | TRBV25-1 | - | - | TGTGCCAGCAGTGATAGTTGGGATGGCTACACCTTC | CASSDSWDGYTF
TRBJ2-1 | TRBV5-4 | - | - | TGTGCCAGCAGCTTGCGGGGCGGAAATGGGCAGTTCTTC | CASSLRGGNGQFF
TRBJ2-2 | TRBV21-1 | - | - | TGTGCCAGCATCGGACTAGCGGGAGAAACCGGGGAGCTGTTTTTT | CASIGLAGETGELFF
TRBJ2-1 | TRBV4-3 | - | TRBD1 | TGCGCCAGCAGCCCTCGGGACAGGGGAAGGGGTGAGCAGTTCTTC | CASSPRDRGRGEQFF
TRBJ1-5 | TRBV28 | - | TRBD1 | TGTGCCAGCAGGGGACAGGGCTATGATCAGCCCCAGCATTTT | CASRGQGYDQPQHF
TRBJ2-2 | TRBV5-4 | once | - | TGTGCCAGCAGCTGGTACGACACCGGGGAGCTGTTTTTT | CASSWYDTGELFF
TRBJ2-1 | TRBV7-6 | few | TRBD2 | TGTGCCAGCACCGCGACCCCCACTAGCGGGGGGAATGAGCAGTTCTTC | CASTATPTSGGNEQFF
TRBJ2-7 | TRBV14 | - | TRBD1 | TGTGCCAGCAGCCAAGGGACAGGCCCGAACCCTTACGAGCAGTACTTC | CASSQGTGPNPYEQYF
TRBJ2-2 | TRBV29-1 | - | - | TGCAGCGCAAGCGGGAACACCGGGGAGCTGTTTTTT | CSASGNTGELFF
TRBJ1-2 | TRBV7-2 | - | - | TGTGCCAGCAGCTTAGTCCATCCTAACTATGGCTACACCTTC | CASSLVHPNYGYTF
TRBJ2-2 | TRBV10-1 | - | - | TGCGCCAGCAGTGAGGCACAGGATACGACCGGGGAGCTGTTTTTT | CASSEAQDTTGELFF
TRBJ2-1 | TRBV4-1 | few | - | TGCGCCAGCAGCCAAGATCCCTTAACGATGGTAGATGAGCAGTTCTTC | CASSQDPLTMVDEQFF
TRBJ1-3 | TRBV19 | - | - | TGTGCCAGTAGTCCCGGGACCTATGGTTCGGGAAACACCATATATTTT | CASSPGTYGSGNTIYF
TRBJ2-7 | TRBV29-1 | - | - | TGCAGCGTTGGGGACTACGAGCAGTACTTC | CSVGDYEQYF
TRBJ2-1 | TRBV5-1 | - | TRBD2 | TGCGCCAGCAGCTTCGGCGGGGGAGACAATGAGCAGTTCTTC | CASSFGGGDNEQFF
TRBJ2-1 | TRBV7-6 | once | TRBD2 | TGTGCCAGCAGCCTCATAGCGGGGGGTAGGTCCTACAATGAGCAGTTCTTC | CASSLIAGGRSYNEQFF
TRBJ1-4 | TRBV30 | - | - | TGTGCCTGGAGGAAACCTACTGGGGGTGAAAAACTGTTTTTT | CAWRKPTGGEKLFF